This T cell receptor beta chain came from a study of blood T cell repertoires in COVID-19. For the study at large: Researchers got acute and convalescent COVID-19 samples from the United States, Italy and Spain. Nucleic acid was either cDNA or gDNA, and it came from T cells, B-cell-depleted T cells, or PBMCs.

In the original processing: Estimation of nucleated cell counts relied on the amplification of reference gene primers. The assay was immunoSEQ multiplex PCR, and TCRdb's table has in-frame clones only and misses some. The D gene and trimming were derived from the DNA, and the V and J assignments and clone size from that table. This table has tens of thousands of clones, 90% appearing once. The length of the CDR3 is 14 residues. Germline V lookup: CDR1 SGHDT, CDR2 YYEEEE. V was pared by 4 bases and J by 11 bases, with 5 bases of the junction left unmatched. The TCR comes from a man aged 70 or older with active or convalescent COVID-19. Source material: peripheral blood. V is TRBV5-6 and J is TRBJ1-6; 11 nucleotides align to TRBD1. For the CDR3, the DNA is TGTGCCAGCAGCCCGGACAGGGGGCTGACACCCCTCCACTTT. Translation gives CASSPDRGLTPLHF.